These T cell receptor beta chains were read from a single sample in a study of T cell changes during pregnancy in multiple sclerosis. Sequencing used immunoSEQ multiplex PCR; TCRdb keeps in-frame clones, though not all of them. The sample lists roughly 60,000 clones; about 96% were seen once. The sample here was CD8+ T cells from peripheral blood mononuclear cells, taken after pregnancy. The receptors were sampled from a female donor with multiple sclerosis, enrolled in a pregnancy study. Both conserved end residues are part of each CDR3. D genes are given only for firm matches. Clone sizes are given selectively: once, few, many, or a class where the clone is expanded.

size: .; D: .; V: TRBV6-6; J: TRBJ1-2; CDR3: CASSSGLARVKNGYTF; DNA: TGTGCCAGCAGCTCTGGACTGGCGCGGGTGAAGAATGGCTACACCTTC
size: once; D: TRBD1; V: TRBV11-2; J: TRBJ2-7; CDR3: CASSIGGGEQYF; DNA: TGTGCCAGCAGCATAGGGGGCGGCGAGCAGTACTTC
size: .; D: .; V: TRBV19; J: TRBJ2-7; CDR3: CASSIDGGSSSYEQYF; DNA: TGTGCCAGTAGTATAGACGGGGGTTCGAGCTCCTACGAGCAGTACTTC
size: .; D: TRBD2; V: TRBV27; J: TRBJ2-1; CDR3: CASSLNAGEVHNEQFF; DNA: TGTGCCAGCAGTTTAAATGCGGGAGAGGTGCACAATGAGCAGTTCTTC
size: .; D: .; V: TRBV28; J: TRBJ1-1; CDR3: CASSLIGAVNTEAFF; DNA: TGTGCCAGCAGTTTAATTGGGGCGGTGAACACTGAAGCTTTCTTT
size: .; D: TRBD2; V: TRBV11-2; J: TRBJ2-2; CDR3: CASSSLAGGAGELFF; DNA: TGTGCCAGCAGTTCACTAGCGGGAGGGGCCGGGGAGCTGTTTTTT
size: .; D: .; V: TRBV7-9; J: TRBJ2-3; CDR3: CASSLILDTQYF; DNA: TGTGCCAGCAGCTTAATACTGGATACGCAGTATTTT
size: .; D: .; V: TRBV28; J: TRBJ2-3; CDR3: CASSLTLDSTDTQYF; DNA: TGTGCCAGCAGTTTAACCCTCGACTCCACAGATACGCAGTATTTT
size: .; D: .; V: TRBV27; J: TRBJ2-7; CDR3: CASSTLPESSYEQYF; DNA: TGTGCCAGCAGTACACTTCCGGAGAGCTCCTACGAGCAGTACTTC
size: .; D: TRBD1; V: TRBV19; J: TRBJ2-1; CDR3: CASSEQGQSSYNEQFF; DNA: TGTGCCAGTAGTGAACAGGGACAGAGCTCCTACAATGAGCAGTTCTTC
size: once; D: TRBD1; V: TRBV28; J: TRBJ2-1; CDR3: CATLPGTVYNEQFF; DNA: TGTGCCACCCTACCGGGGACAGTGTACAATGAGCAGTTCTTC
size: .; D: .; V: TRBV7-9; J: TRBJ2-1; CDR3: CASSSLWGGGGNNEQFF; DNA: TGTGCCAGCAGCTCTCTGTGGGGGGGAGGGGGGAACAATGAGCAGTTCTTC
size: .; D: .; V: TRBV7-9; J: TRBJ2-2; CDR3: CASSPFGAGRTGELFF; DNA: TGTGCCAGCAGCCCCTTCGGGGCGGGGCGGACCGGGGAGCTGTTTTTT
size: .; D: .; V: TRBV2; J: TRBJ2-1; CDR3: CASSVGLYNEQFF; DNA: TGTGCCAGCAGTGTCGGACTCTACAATGAGCAGTTCTTC